The present entry profiles one TCR beta chain with its context. The sample holds a few counts of this clone. It has no known antigen specificity. No much larger clone exists at a distance of one base, and base qualities are not known. The data were taken from a study of CD8+ T cells in alopecia areata (dated by TCRdb to 2016 to 2018). Some background on the complete study: The treated patients, all with moderate-to-severe alopecia areata, were enrolled in an open-label pilot trial of oral tofacitinib given at 5 to 10 mg twice daily. Tofacitinib was administered for 6 to 18 months, and 6 months of follow-up off drug were then conducted to assess delayed response and recurrence. Disease severity in treated patients was measured with the SALT score, which quantifies the percentage of affected scalp surface area. High-throughput TCRbeta sequencing was used to examine T cell clonal expansion in alopecia areata in both the C3H/HeJ mouse model and human patients. In humans, TCRbeta sequencing was performed on scalp tissue and on sorted CD4+ and CD8+ peripheral blood T cells from healthy controls and from patients with patchy or totalis/universalis alopecia areata. Biopsies were taken from tofacitinib-treated patients at baseline and again at 4 and 24 weeks into treatment, and several of those patients also had a later scalp biopsy. Scalp clonality was compared across normal scalp (n=4), patchy alopecia areata scalp (n=8), and alopecia totalis/universalis scalp (n=8). RNA was obtained with the PAXgene miRNA kit for fixed scalp, the miRNeasy kit for PBMCs, and the RNeasy kit for mouse skin. Amplification of TCRbeta CDR3 regions was done by immunoSEQ multiplex PCR using 35 Vbeta forward primers and 13 Jbeta reverse primers. Points the paper makes about the study in general: TCR sequences shared between patients were less clear than in mice, possibly partly because of HLA diversity in the patient population. During tofacitinib treatment, many expanded lesional clones remained in scalp and blood, and this persistence may partly explain relapse after treatment is stopped. Because the treated cohort was small and included a single nonresponder, larger studies are needed to assess links between baseline CD8+ expansion and response. Unlike mouse skin, which is dominated by gammadelta T cells, normal human skin has resident alphabeta T cells that are also sequenced, and this complicates analysis of the scalp TCR repertoire. Compared with normal scalp, lesional scalp had higher clonality and more expanded CD8+ clones, particularly in alopecia totalis/universalis, a pattern that suggests antigenic drive. With tofacitinib, both scalp clonality and the number of expanded CD8+ clones among the top 100 scalp clones went down significantly.

This specimen's time point label, per the study, means: around 4 weeks on oral tofacitinib. This sample's treatment or condition label indicates: oral pan-JAK inhibitor, 5-10 mg twice daily. Lesional scalp punch biopsies and peripheral blood were obtained from alopecia areata patients. After PBMCs were isolated by density centrifugation and stained for CD3, CD4 and CD8, a FACSAria was used to sort CD4+ and CD8+ T cells. The CDR3 sequence holds 15 residues, the cysteine and phenylalanine included. This entry keeps only the CDR3 DNA: 45 bases, framed from base 1. Cut back by 5 bases and 0 bases, the V and J ends lie 13 bases apart. The CDR1 and CDR2 encoded by the germline V gene (reference sequence) are SGHAT and FQDESV. The library was built by means of the immunoSEQ multiplex PCR assay. RNA was extracted from all samples and reverse transcribed into cDNA, which served as template for TCR sequencing. First-strand cDNA was synthesized with SuperScript III using a 2:1 mix of oligo-dT and random hexamers. Amplification bias was assessed with a synthetic immune receptor repertoire, and residual bias was removed computationally. Under the source paper's analysis protocol: Raw reads were preprocessed to remove errors, and CDR3 was defined by IMGT conventions from the conserved cysteine to phenylalanine. To get clonality, Shannon entropy was normalized by log2 of the number of productive unique TCRs and the result was subtracted from 1. CD4 or CD8 identity of scalp clones was inferred by cross-referencing scalp TCRbeta sequences with sorted blood CD4 and CD8 repertoires. Held by TCRdb, this immuneACCESS table contains in-frame sequences only and omits some clones. Under half of the omission traces to an unresolved V gene where checked; the cause of the rest is unknown. V and J calls and clone size come straight from that table; D and trimming were deduced from the DNA. This sample holds 200,000 to 250,000 clones; about three fifths were observed only once. The ten largest account for 3.5% to 5% of the sample.

This sequence was found in a human donor with alopecia areata. The sequence links TRBV11-1 to TRBJ1-1; a tentative D match to TRBD1 spans 5 bases. The sequences come from CD4+ T cells sorted from blood, collected at week 4, from a patient treated with tofacitinib. The CDR3 loop reads CASSRDRGMNTEAFF. DNA sequence: TGTGCCAGCAGCAGGGATAGGGGAATGAACACTGAAGCTTTCTTT.